This T cell receptor (beta chain) was captured in a study of blood T cell repertoires in COVID-19. Study summary: Sites in the United States, Italy and Spain provided acute and convalescent COVID-19 samples. PBMCs, B-cell-depleted T cells, or T cells provided the cDNA or gDNA that made up the material.

Authors' data handling: Amplification with reference gene primers provided the estimates of nucleated cell counts. Sequenced by immunoSEQ multiplex PCR; TCRdb stores in-frame clones only, minus some. That table is the source of V, J and clone size, and D and trimming were worked out from the DNA. The sample lists about 54,000 clones, approximately 82% occurring once. The V gene's germline CDR1 is KGHSH and CDR2 LQKENI. There are 15 residues in the CDR3. V was pared by 2 bases and J by 4 bases, with 7 bases of the junction left unmatched. The V and J genes are TRBV18 and TRBJ1-2, with 7 bases aligning to TRBD1. Sequencing was carried out using peripheral blood. The origin of this receptor is a human donor in a cohort sampled during active COVID-19. CDR3: CASSPESQGGYGYTF. CDR3 nucleotide sequence: TGTGCCAGCTCACCAGAGAGCCAGGGGGGCTATGGCTACACCTTC.